The rows below give T cell receptor beta chains drawn from one sample of a study of T-cell memory formation after mild COVID-19. TCRdb itself ran the 5' RACE reads through MiXCR, one entry per CDR3 protein. The sample carries around 300,000 distinct CDR3 sequences, approximately 15% recorded once. Specimen: PBMCs or a T cell subset sorted from them (not recorded which). The receptor source for this set is a man aged 18 to 29 who had mild COVID-19 (a few samples of this study predate the infection). Cell type and time point are not known. Each CDR3 is given with its conserved first and last residue. Fields, in order: CDR3 DNA, CDR3 protein, V gene, D gene, clone size, J gene. The D gene is left open where the match is weak. Size is omitted from some rows. Given values are once, few, many or a class for expanded clones.

DNA: TGCGCCAGCAGCTTGGCCTCTTCAGCAACTAATGAAAAACTGTTTTTT
CDR3: CASSLASSATNEKLFF
V: TRBV5-1
D: -
size: -
J: TRBJ1-4

DNA: TGTGCCAGCAGGATCATAGACAGGGGGCGGAGTAACGAGCAGTACTTC
CDR3: CASRIIDRGRSNEQYF
V: TRBV12-3/TRBV12-4
D: TRBD1
size: many
J: TRBJ2-7

DNA: TGTGCCACCAGCGCATACTCGGCAGGAGCTATCATCTATAATTCACCCCTCCACTTT
CDR3: CATSAYSAGAIIYNSPLHF
V: TRBV15
D: -
size: many
J: TRBJ1-6

DNA: TGCGCCAGCAGCCCCTTGACAGGGGGCGAGACCCAGTACTTC
CDR3: CASSPLTGGETQYF
V: TRBV5-1
D: TRBD1
size: -
J: TRBJ2-5

DNA: TGTGCCACCAGCAGAGATTTCGCCTTTACGCAGTATTTT
CDR3: CATSRDFAFTQYF
V: TRBV15
D: -
size: -
J: TRBJ2-3

DNA: TGTGCCAGCAGGTGGGCGGAAAAACTGTTTTTT
CDR3: CASRWAEKLFF
V: TRBV6-5
D: -
size: many
J: TRBJ1-4

DNA: TGCAGTGCTGGGGCGGAAGGGAGCTCCTACAATGAGCAGTTCTTC
CDR3: CSAGAEGSSYNEQFF
V: TRBV20-1
D: -
size: many
J: TRBJ2-1

DNA: TGTGCCAGCAGCTTAGATCGGTGGACGGCATACACCTTC
CDR3: CASSLDRWTAYTF
V: TRBV11-2
D: -
size: -
J: TRBJ1-2

DNA: TGTGCCAGCAGTTTAAGGACAGGGGTCCACGAGCAGTACTTC
CDR3: CASSLRTGVHEQYF
V: TRBV12-3/TRBV12-4
D: TRBD1
size: -
J: TRBJ2-7

DNA: TGTGCCAGCAGCTTGGGAGGAGGGGCCCCAGATACGCAGTATTTT
CDR3: CASSLGGGAPDTQYF
V: TRBV5-6
D: -
size: few
J: TRBJ2-3

DNA: TGTGCCAGCAGCTTGCAGGGGGCCGGCGTAGGGGACCAGTACTTC
CDR3: CASSLQGAGVGDQYF
V: TRBV5-4
D: TRBD1
size: -
J: TRBJ2-5

DNA: TGTGCCAGCAGTTACTCGGGGGTAATCGCCGGGGAGCTGTTTTTT
CDR3: CASSYSGVIAGELFF
V: TRBV6-5
D: -
size: many
J: TRBJ2-2

DNA: TGTGCCAGCAGTTTATATCCTTCCGGAAGGCCCCAGTACTTC
CDR3: CASSLYPSGRPQYF
V: TRBV28
D: -
size: many
J: TRBJ2-5

DNA: TGCAGCGTTGAAGACCCCGGGACAGGGGCGGATGAGACCCAGTACTTC
CDR3: CSVEDPGTGADETQYF
V: TRBV29-1
D: TRBD1
size: many
J: TRBJ2-5

DNA: TGTGCCAGCCTGCGACAGAACACAGATACGCAGTATTTT
CDR3: CASLRQNTDTQYF
V: TRBV2
D: -
size: few
J: TRBJ2-3

DNA: TGCAGTGCTAGAGAGACAGGGCCAAGGAATCAGCCCCAGCATTTT
CDR3: CSARETGPRNQPQHF
V: TRBV20-1
D: TRBD1
size: -
J: TRBJ1-5

DNA: TGCGCCAGCAGCTTGGGACTAGCGGGGTACATGGAGCTGTTTTTT
CDR3: CASSLGLAGYMELFF
V: TRBV5-1
D: TRBD2
size: many
J: TRBJ2-2

DNA: TGTGCCAGCAGTATAGCGGGGGGGCGCTACGAGCAGTACTTC
CDR3: CASSIAGGRYEQYF
V: TRBV6-5
D: TRBD2
size: -
J: TRBJ2-7

DNA: TGCAGTGCTCAACCAGGGGCGCATCCAGATACGCAGTATTTT
CDR3: CSAQPGAHPDTQYF
V: TRBV20-1
D: -
size: many
J: TRBJ2-3

DNA: TGCAGTGCTAGAGATTTCGTTGGGACAGGCTTGTACCAAGAGACCCAGTACTTC
CDR3: CSARDFVGTGLYQETQYF
V: TRBV20-1
D: TRBD1
size: -
J: TRBJ2-5

DNA: TGTGCCAGCAGCGCGACTAGCGGGGGGGCCCATGAGCAGTTCTTC
CDR3: CASSATSGGAHEQFF
V: TRBV2
D: TRBD2
size: few
J: TRBJ2-1

DNA: TGTGCCAGCAGTAGCCCGGGACTAGCGGGGGGGCGGTCCTACAATGAGCAGTTCTTC
CDR3: CASSSPGLAGGRSYNEQFF
V: TRBV12-3/TRBV12-4
D: TRBD2
size: few
J: TRBJ2-1

DNA: TGTGCCAGCACCCAGGGGGCCTCCTACGAGCAGTACTTC
CDR3: CASTQGASYEQYF
V: TRBV27
D: TRBD1
size: -
J: TRBJ2-7

DNA: TGTGCCACCTGGGGGGTTTCCTCTGGGGCCAACGTCCTGACTTTC
CDR3: CATWGVSSGANVLTF
V: TRBV6-6
D: -
size: -
J: TRBJ2-6

DNA: TGCAGTGCTAGCTCCAGCGGGGGGGCCGGGGAGCTGTTTTTT
CDR3: CSASSSGGAGELFF
V: TRBV20-1
D: TRBD2
size: few
J: TRBJ2-2

DNA: TGCGCCAGCAGGGACCAGAGCCTTTACAATGAGCAGTTCTTC
CDR3: CASRDQSLYNEQFF
V: TRBV5-1
D: -
size: -
J: TRBJ2-1

DNA: TGCGCCAGCAGCTTGGGGCTAGCCAATGAGCAGTTCTTC
CDR3: CASSLGLANEQFF
V: TRBV5-1
D: -
size: many
J: TRBJ2-1

DNA: TGTGCCAGCAGTTACAGGGGACTACCCAGCACAGATACGCAGTATTTT
CDR3: CASSYRGLPSTDTQYF
V: TRBV6-2/TRBV6-3
D: TRBD2
size: -
J: TRBJ2-3

DNA: TGTGCCTGGAGTGTTGAACAGTTGAACACTGAAGCTTTCTTT
CDR3: CAWSVEQLNTEAFF
V: TRBV30
D: -
size: -
J: TRBJ1-1